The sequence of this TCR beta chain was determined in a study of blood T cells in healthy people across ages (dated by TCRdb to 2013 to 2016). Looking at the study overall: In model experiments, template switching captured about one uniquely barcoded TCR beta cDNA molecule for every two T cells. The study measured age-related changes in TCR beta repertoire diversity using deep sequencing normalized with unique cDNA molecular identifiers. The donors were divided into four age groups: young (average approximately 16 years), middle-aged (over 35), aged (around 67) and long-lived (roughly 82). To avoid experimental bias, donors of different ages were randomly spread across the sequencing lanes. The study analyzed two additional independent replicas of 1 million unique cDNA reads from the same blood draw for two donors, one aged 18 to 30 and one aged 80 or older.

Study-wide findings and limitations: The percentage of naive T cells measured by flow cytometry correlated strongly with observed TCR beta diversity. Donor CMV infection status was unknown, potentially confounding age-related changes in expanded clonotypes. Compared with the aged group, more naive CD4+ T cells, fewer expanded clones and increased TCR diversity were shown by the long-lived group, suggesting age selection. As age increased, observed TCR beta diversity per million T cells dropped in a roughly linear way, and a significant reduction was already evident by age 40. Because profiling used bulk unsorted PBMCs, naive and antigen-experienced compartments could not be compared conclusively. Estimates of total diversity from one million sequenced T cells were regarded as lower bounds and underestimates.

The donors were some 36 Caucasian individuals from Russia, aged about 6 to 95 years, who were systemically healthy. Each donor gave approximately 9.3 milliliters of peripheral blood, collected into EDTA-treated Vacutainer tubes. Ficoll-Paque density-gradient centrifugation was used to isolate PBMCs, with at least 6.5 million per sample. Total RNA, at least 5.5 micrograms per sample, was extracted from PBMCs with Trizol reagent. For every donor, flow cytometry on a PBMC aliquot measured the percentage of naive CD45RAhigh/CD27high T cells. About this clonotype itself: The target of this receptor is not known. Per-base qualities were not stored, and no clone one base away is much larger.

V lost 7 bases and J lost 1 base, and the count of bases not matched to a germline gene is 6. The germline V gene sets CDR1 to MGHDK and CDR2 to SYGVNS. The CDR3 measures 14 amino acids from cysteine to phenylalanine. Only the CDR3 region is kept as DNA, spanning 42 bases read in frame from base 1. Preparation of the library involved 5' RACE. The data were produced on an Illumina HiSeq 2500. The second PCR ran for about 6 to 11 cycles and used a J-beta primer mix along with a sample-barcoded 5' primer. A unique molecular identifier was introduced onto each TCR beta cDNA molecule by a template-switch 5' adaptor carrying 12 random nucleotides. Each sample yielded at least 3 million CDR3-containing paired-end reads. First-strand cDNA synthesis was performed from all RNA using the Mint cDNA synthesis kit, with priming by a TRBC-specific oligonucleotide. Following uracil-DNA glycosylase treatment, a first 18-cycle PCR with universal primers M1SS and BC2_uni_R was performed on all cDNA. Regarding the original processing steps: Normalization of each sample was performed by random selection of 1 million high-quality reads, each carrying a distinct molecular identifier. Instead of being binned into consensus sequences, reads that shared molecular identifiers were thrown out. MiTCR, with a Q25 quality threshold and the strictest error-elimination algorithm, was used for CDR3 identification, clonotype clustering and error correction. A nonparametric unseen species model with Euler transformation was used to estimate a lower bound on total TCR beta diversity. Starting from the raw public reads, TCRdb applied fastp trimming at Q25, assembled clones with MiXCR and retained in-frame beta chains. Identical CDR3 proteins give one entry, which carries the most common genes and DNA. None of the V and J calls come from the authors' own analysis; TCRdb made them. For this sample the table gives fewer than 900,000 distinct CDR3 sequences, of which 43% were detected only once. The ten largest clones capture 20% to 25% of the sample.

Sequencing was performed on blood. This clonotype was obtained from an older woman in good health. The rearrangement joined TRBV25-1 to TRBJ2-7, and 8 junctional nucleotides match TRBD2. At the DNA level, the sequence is TGTGCCAGCAAGGAGCGGGAGTGGTCCTACGAGCAGTACTTC. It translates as CASKEREWSYEQYF.